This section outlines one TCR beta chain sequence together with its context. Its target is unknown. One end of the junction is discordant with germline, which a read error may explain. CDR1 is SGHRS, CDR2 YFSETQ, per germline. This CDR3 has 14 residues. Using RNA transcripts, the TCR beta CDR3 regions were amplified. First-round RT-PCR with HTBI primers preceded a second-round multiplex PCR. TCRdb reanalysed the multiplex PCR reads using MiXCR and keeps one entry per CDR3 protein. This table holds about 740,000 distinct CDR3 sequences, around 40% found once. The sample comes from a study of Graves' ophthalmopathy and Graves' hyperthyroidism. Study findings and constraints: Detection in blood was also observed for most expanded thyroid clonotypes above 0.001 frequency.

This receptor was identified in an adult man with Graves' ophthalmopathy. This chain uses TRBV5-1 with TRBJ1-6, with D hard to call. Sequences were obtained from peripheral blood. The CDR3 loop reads CASSETKNNSPLHF. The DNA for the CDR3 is TGTGCCAGCAGCGAGACAAAAAATAATTCACCCCTCCACTTT.